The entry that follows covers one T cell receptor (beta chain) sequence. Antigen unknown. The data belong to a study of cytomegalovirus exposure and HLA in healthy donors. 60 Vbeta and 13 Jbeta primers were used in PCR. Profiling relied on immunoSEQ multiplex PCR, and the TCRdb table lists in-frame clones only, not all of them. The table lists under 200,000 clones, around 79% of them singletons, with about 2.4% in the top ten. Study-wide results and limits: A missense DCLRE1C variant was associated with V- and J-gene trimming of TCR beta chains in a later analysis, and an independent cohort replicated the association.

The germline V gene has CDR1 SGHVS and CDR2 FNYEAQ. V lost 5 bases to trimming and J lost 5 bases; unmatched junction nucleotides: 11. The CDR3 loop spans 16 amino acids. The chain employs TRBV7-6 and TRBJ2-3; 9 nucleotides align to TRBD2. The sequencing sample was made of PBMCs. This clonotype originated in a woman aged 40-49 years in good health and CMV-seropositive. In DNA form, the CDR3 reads TGTGCCAGCAGCGTTTTTAGCGGGGGCATGGGAGATACGCAGTATTTT. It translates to CASSVFSGGMGDTQYF.